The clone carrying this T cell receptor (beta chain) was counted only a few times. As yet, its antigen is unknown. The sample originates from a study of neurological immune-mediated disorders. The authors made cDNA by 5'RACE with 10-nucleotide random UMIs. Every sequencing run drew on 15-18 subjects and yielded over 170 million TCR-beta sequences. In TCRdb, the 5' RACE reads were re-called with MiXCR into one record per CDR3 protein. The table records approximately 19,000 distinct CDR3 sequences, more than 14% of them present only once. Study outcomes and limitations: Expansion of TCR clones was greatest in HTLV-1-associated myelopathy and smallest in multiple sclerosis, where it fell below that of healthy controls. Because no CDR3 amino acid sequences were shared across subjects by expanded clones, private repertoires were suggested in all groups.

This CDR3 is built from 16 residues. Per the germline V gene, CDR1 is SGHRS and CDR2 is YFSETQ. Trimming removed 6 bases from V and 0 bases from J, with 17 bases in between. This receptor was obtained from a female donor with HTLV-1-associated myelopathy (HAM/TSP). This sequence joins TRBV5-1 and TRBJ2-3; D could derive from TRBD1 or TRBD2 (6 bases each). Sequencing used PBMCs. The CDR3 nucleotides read TGCGCCAGCACGGAGGGGGGCCTTGCTAGCACAGATACGCAGTATTTT. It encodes CASTEGGLASTDTQYF.